This TCR beta chain was retrieved from a study of shared clonotypes between healthy human individuals. The overall study: Used for every donor were three CD4 naive, three CD4 memory, two CD8 naive and one CD8 memory plate. Findings and limits, study-wide: Naive subsets tended to show greater estimated richness than memory subsets.

Naive CD8 populations comprised CD45RO-negative cells positively selected for CCR7, excluding terminally differentiated effector memory CD45RA+ cells. Several immunoSEQ 96-well plates shared each subset's DNA, each plate a replicate. The assay was immunoSEQ multiplex PCR, and TCRdb's table has in-frame clones only and misses some. The sample consists of hundreds of thousands of clones, more than 95% of them appearing once. Comments on this clone: Its matching antigen is unknown.

This CDR3 is 15 amino acids long. V shed 0 bases and J 5 bases; nucleotides not matched to a gene: 8. The germline gives CDR1 SGDLS, CDR2 YYNGEE. Sequencing input: naive CD8+ T cells sorted from blood. This chain connects TRBV9 to TRBJ2-7, with TRBD2 matching 7 bases. This TCR was sampled from a man aged 25 to 40 in good health. CDR3 sequence: CASSVGGSSGHEQYF. The CDR3 DNA reads as TGTGCCAGCAGCGTAGGAGGCTCTAGCGGCCACGAGCAGTACTTC.